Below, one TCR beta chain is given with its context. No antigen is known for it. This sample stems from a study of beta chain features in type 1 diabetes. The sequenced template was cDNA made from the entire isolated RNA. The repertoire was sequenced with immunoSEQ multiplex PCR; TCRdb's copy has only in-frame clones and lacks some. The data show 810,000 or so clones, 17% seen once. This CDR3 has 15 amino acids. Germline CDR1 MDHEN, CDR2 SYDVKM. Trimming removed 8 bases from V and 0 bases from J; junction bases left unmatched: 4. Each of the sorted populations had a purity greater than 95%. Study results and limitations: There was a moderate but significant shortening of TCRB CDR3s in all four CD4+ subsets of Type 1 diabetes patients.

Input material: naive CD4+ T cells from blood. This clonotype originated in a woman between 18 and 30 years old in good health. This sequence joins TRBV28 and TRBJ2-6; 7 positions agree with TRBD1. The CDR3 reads CASGQADSGANVLTF. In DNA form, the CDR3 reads TGTGCCAGCGGACAGGCTGACTCTGGGGCCAACGTCCTGACTTTC.